One and the same sample provided the 24 T cell receptor beta chains below, sequenced in a study of cytomegalovirus exposure and HLA in healthy donors. Primers included in the PCR were 60 Vbeta and 13 Jbeta primers. Measured with immunoSEQ multiplex PCR; TCRdb has only the in-frame clones, and not every one. This table holds 150,000 to 200,000 clones, roughly four fifths found once. What was sequenced was PBMCs. These receptors came from a girl aged 5 to 17 in good health and CMV-seropositive.

The chain has TRBV6-1 and TRBJ1-1; 8 bases are shared with TRBD1. Germline V gives CDR1 MNHNS, CDR2 SASEGT. With V trimmed by 5 bases and J by 1 base, 3 bases remained unmatched. CDR3 length equals 14 residues. The CDR3 DNA follows: TGTGCCAGCAGTCCCGGGACAGGGAACACTGAAGCTTTCTTT. Its translation: CASSPGTGNTEAFF.

The chain has TRBV4-1 and TRBJ1-1; D gene unclear. This CDR3 has 12 amino acids. The germline V gene has CDR1 MGHRA and CDR2 YSYEKL. Deletions cut 3 bases from V and 4 bases from J, with 6 bases between. CDR3 residues: CASSHWSTEAFF. The CDR3 region has the DNA TGCGCCAGCAGCCATTGGAGCACTGAAGCTTTCTTT.

The chain carries TRBV5-4 and TRBJ1-6; D gene ambiguous. Trimming removed 0 bases at V and 0 bases at J, with 10 bases between. Germline loops: CDR1 SGHNT, CDR2 YYREEE (reference sequence). This CDR3 spans 17 amino acids. The CDR3 loop reads CASSLVAESSYNSPLHF. The DNA of the CDR3 is TGTGCCAGCAGCTTGGTGGCGGAAAGCTCCTATAATTCACCCCTCCACTTT.

The chain links TRBV11-2 to TRBJ1-2; 8 positions agree with TRBD1. V shed 5 bases, J shed 8 bases, and the junction held 16 bases outside the gene matches. CDR3 length: 16 amino acids. The germline V gene has CDR1 SGHAT and CDR2 FQNNGV. Here the CDR3 reads CASSAPQGAPALGYTF. The CDR3 nucleotides are TGTGCCAGCAGCGCCCCTCAGGGGGCGCCGGCCCTCGGCTACACCTTC.

The genes are TRBV19 and TRBJ1-1, with 10 positions matching TRBD1. Germline CDR1 is LNHDA and CDR2 is SQIVND (reference sequence). Trimming removed 5 bases from V and 5 bases from J; junction bases left unmatched: 2. The CDR3 sequence is 13 residues long. CDR3 nucleotides: TGTGCCAGTAGTGTGGACAGGGGGACTGAAGCTTTCTTT. This translates into CASSVDRGTEAFF.

The chain uses TRBV9 and TRBJ1-4, with a possible D match to TRBD1 (5 bases). This CDR3 is built from 17 residues. Trimming removed 0 bases at V and 8 bases at J, with 20 bases between. Germline CDR1 and CDR2: SGDLS and YYNGEE. The CDR3 loop is CASSVGLPHRHPEKLFF. In DNA form, the CDR3 reads TGTGCCAGCAGCGTAGGTCTTCCCCACAGGCACCCCGAAAAACTGTTTTTT. Using reference TRBV9 and TRBJ1-4 for the parts outside the CDR3, the full variable domain is DSGVTQTPKHLITATGQRVTLRCSPRSGDLSVYWYQQSLDQGLQFLIQYYNGEERAKGNILERFSAQQFPDLHSELNLSSLELGDSALYFCASSVGLPHRHPEKLFFGSGTQLSVL.

The rearrangement links TRBV5-1 to TRBJ2-2, with 12 nucleotides matching TRBD1. The J segment lost 5 bases and the V segment lost 3 bases, leaving 5 bases of the junction unmatched. Looked up from germline, CDR1 is SGHRS and CDR2 is YFSETQ. The CDR3 runs 16 residues. The CDR3 is CASSWGQGANTGELFF. CDR3 nucleotide sequence: TGCGCCAGCAGCTGGGGACAGGGGGCAAATACCGGGGAGCTGTTTTTT.

This sequence joins TRBV19 and TRBJ1-5; D unclear. The V gene's germline CDR1 is LNHDA and CDR2 SQIVND (reference sequence). The CDR3 has 15 residues. Trimming pared 0 bases from V and 7 bases from J, leaving 13 bases between. The CDR3 spells CASSIDKYSQQPQHF. DNA of the CDR3: TGTGCCAGTAGTATAGACAAGTATTCGCAGCAGCCCCAGCATTTT.

This clone was seen more than once but under ten times. The rearrangement uses TRBV6-5 and TRBJ1-2; D remains ambiguous. The V end was cut by 0 bases, the J end by 2 bases, with 10 bases between. Per germline, CDR1 MNHEY and CDR2 SVGAGI. The length of the CDR3 is 15 residues. CDR3 bases: TGTGCCAGCAGTTACTCAGGCGGGAGCAACTATGGCTACACCTTC. This sequence encodes CASSYSGGSNYGYTF.

J is TRBJ1-2 and V is TRBV29-1; D is undetermined. Deletions cut 4 bases from V and 4 bases from J, with 10 bases between. The length of the CDR3 is 12 residues. Germline CDR1 reads SQVTM; CDR2 reads ANQGSEA. The CDR3 is CSVVPQVYGYTF. CDR3 nucleotide sequence: TGCAGCGTTGTACCCCAGGTCTATGGCTACACCTTC.

In this sample, this clone turned up a few times. The chain joins TRBV7-8 to TRBJ1-1; no definite D call. The V and J ends lost 1 base and 1 base respectively, with 10 bases between them. CDR3 length equals 15 residues. Germline V CDR1 and CDR2: SGHVS, FQNEAQ. This CDR3 reads CASSLGTPWNTEAFF. The DNA of the CDR3 is TGTGCCAGCAGCTTAGGAACTCCCTGGAACACTGAAGCTTTCTTT.

The chain uses TRBV19 and TRBJ2-3, with 8 bases aligning to TRBD2. CDR1 and CDR2 (germline): LNHDA, SQIVND (reference sequence). Losses at the gene ends were 10 bases for V and 1 base for J; bases not matched to a gene: 7. The CDR3 has 14 residues. Here the CDR3 reads CATDGGAGTDTQYF. CDR3 DNA: TGTGCCACCGACGGGGGGGCCGGCACAGATACGCAGTATTTT. The variable domain in full, with the rest retrieved from reference TRBV19 and TRBJ2-3, is DGGITQSPKYLFRKEGQNVTLSCEQNLNHDAMYWYRQDPGQGLRLIYYSQIVNDFQKGDIAEGYSVSREKKESFPLTVTSAQKNPTAFYLCATDGGAGTDTQYFGPGTRLTVL.

This clone appeared a single time. This chain links TRBV7-3 with TRBJ2-3; tentatively, D is TRBD2 (6 bases). This CDR3 has 15 residues. CDR1 is SGHTA, CDR2 FQGTGA, per germline. The V end lost 8 bases, the J end lost 0 bases, and 15 bases lay between the germline ends. CDR3 protein: CASSLGGKSTDTQYF. CDR3 DNA: TGTGCCAGCTCCCTTGGGGGGAAAAGCACAGATACGCAGTATTTT. The full variable domain, in which reference TRBV7-3 and TRBJ2-3 provide the parts outside the CDR3, is GAGVSQTPSNKVTEKGKYVELRCDPISGHTALYWYRQSLGQGPEFLIYFQGTGAADDSGLPNDRFFAVRPEGSVSTLKIQRTERGDSAVYLCASSLGGKSTDTQYFGPGTRLTVL.

On this clone itself: One junction end does not reproduce the germline sequence, and a read error may be involved. This chain uses TRBV18 with TRBJ2-6; D is perhaps TRBD2 (5 bases). Per germline, CDR1 KGHSH and CDR2 LQKENI. This CDR3 spans 16 amino acids. The CDR3 here is CANSPRRSSGANVLTF. Here the CDR3 DNA reads TGTGCCAACTCACCACGGAGGAGCTCTGGGGCCAACGTCCTGACTTTC.

The chain is built from TRBV6-4 and TRBJ2-1; 10 bases fit TRBD2. J lost 9 bases, V lost 2 bases, and 7 bases had no gene match. From germline, CDR1 is MRHNA and CDR2 SNTAGT. The length of the CDR3 is 15 residues. The CDR3 DNA reads as TGTGCCAGCAGTGACGACAGCGGGGGGGCGGCTGAGCAGTTCTTC. It encodes CASSDDSGGAAEQFF.

V and J are TRBV7-9 and TRBJ2-7; 8 bases align to TRBD1. The CDR3 is 17 amino acids. In germline, CDR1 is SEHNR, CDR2 FQNEAQ (reference sequence). V lost 5 bases, J lost 9 bases, and 21 bases stayed unmatched. CDR3 residues: CASSGAFRSGGAHMQYF. CDR3 DNA: TGTGCCAGCAGCGGGGCGTTCAGATCAGGGGGCGCCCACATGCAGTACTTC.

The chain has TRBV10-3 and TRBJ1-6; 10 bases map to TRBD1. The length of the CDR3 is 16 residues. Germline-derived CDR1 and CDR2 are ENHRY and SYGVKD. V was pared by 7 bases and J by 10 bases, with 13 bases of the junction left unmatched. CDR3 nucleotides: TGTGCCATCAACTCAGCCGGGACAGGGGCAGGATCACCCCTCCACTTT. It specifies CAINSAGTGAGSPLHF.

The chain uses TRBV11-2 and TRBJ1-1; weak D call: TRBD1 (5 bases). Germline V CDR1 and CDR2: SGHAT, FQNNGV. V shed 1 base and J shed 4 bases, with 10 bases lying between them. This CDR3 is 14 amino acids long. CDR3 region: CASSLAPGGTEAFF. The CDR3 nucleotides read TGTGCCAGCAGCTTAGCCCCCGGGGGCACTGAAGCTTTCTTT. Using reference TRBV11-2 and TRBJ1-1 for the parts outside the CDR3, the full variable domain is EAGVAQSPRYKIIEKRQSVAFWCNPISGHATLYWYQQILGQGPKLLIQFQNNGVVDDSQLPKDRFSAERLKGVDSTLKIQPAKLEDSAVYLCASSLAPGGTEAFFGQGTRLTVV.

The rearrangement links TRBV19 to TRBJ1-2, with TRBD1 identical over 8 bases. With V trimmed by 5 bases and J by 8 bases, 10 bases remained unmatched. Germline V CDR1 and CDR2: LNHDA, SQIVND (reference sequence). This CDR3 region has 14 residues. CDR3 nucleotides: TGTGCCAGTAGTTCGGGACAGGTATATTTCGGCTACACCTTC. Its translation: CASSSGQVYFGYTF.

The table lists this clone with a few counts. The V and J genes are TRBV2 and TRBJ1-2; D remains ambiguous. Trimming took 6 bases from V and 8 from J, leaving 16 bases between them. CDR1 and CDR2 (germline): SNHLY, FYNNEI. This CDR3 has 13 residues. The CDR3: CASRSVSTSGYTF. Written as DNA, the CDR3 is TGTGCCAGCAGGTCGGTCTCCACGAGCGGCTACACCTTC.

This clone was seen only once. The chain recombines TRBV2 with TRBJ1-1; the D gene is possibly TRBD1 (5 bases). Germline-derived CDR1 and CDR2 are SNHLY and FYNNEI. Trimming shortened V by 7 bases and J by 5 bases, and 14 bases separated the two germline ends. This CDR3 comprises 13 residues. CDR3 coding DNA: TGTGCCAGCACCGAACGGGGGGATACTGAAGCTTTCTTT. Amino acids: CASTERGDTEAFF.

The chain uses TRBV30 and TRBJ1-2; no definite D call. Germline loops: CDR1 GTSNPN, CDR2 SVGIG (reference sequence). Trimming removed 1 base at V and 5 bases at J, with 14 bases between. The CDR3 runs to 14 residues. In nucleotides, the CDR3 is TGTGCCTGGAGTGGGGCAGCTCCTTCTTATGGCTACACCTTC. Residues: CAWSGAAPSYGYTF.

This CDR3 is CASSLGQSYGYTF. The CDR3 DNA is TGTGCCAGCAGTCTGGGACAGAGCTATGGCTACACCTTC. The V gene is TRBV7-2, the J gene TRBJ1-2, with 7 bases identical to TRBD1. Trimming at V came to 6 bases and at J to 4 bases, leaving 5 bases not matched to a gene. In germline, CDR1 is SGHTA, CDR2 FQGNSA. CDR3 length: 13 residues.

This chain joins TRBV11-2 and TRBJ2-3; 9 bases match TRBD2. This CDR3 region has 17 residues. Germline-derived CDR1 and CDR2 are SGHAT and FQNNGV. Losses at the gene ends were 2 bases for V and 4 bases for J; bases not matched to a gene: 10. The CDR3: CASSLWSSGDSPDTQYF. The CDR3 DNA follows: TGTGCCAGCAGCTTATGGTCTAGCGGGGATAGTCCAGATACGCAGTATTTT.